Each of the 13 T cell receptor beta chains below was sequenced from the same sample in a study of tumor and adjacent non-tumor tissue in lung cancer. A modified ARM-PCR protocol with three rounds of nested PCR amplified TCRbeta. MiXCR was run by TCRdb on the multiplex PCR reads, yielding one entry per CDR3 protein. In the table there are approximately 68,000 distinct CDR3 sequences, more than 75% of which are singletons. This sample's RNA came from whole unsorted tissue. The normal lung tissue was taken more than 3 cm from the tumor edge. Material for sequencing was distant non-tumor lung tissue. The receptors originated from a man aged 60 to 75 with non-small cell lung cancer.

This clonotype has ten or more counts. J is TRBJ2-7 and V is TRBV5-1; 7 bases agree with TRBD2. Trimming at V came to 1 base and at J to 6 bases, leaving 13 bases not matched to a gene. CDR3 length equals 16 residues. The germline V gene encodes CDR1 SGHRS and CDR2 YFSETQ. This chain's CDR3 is CASSLTSAGDLGEQYF. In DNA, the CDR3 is TGCGCCAGCAGCTTGACGTCCGCGGGAGACCTGGGCGAGCAGTACTTC.

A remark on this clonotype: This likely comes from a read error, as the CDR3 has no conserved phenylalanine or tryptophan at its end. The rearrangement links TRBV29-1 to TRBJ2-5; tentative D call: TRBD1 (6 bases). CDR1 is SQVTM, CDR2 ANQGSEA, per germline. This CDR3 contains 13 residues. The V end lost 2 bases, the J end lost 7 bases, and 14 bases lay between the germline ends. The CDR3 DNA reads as TGCAGCGTTGAAACAGGTGTACAGGGGACCCAGTACCTC. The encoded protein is CSVETGVQGTQYL.

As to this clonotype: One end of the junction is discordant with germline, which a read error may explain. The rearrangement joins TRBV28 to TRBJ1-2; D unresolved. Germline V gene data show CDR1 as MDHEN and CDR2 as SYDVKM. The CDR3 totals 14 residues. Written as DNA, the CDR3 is TGTGCCAACAGTCCACTATGGACCAAAAATGGCTGCACCTTC. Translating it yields CANSPLWTKNGCTF.

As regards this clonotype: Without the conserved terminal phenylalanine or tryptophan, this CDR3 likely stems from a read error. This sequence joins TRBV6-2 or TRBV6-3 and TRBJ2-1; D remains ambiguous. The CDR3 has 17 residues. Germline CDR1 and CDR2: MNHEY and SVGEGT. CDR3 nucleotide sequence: TGTGCCAGCTGTTACAATATACGCAGGAGTTTCCCCCCTGAACAGTTCCTC. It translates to CASCYNIRRSFPPEQFL.

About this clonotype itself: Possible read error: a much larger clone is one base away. This chain's CDR3 is CASSLDREDAQYF. The CDR3 coding sequence is TGTGCCAGCAGCTTAGATCGAGAAGATGCGCAGTATTTT. This chain joins TRBV11-2 and TRBJ2-3; D is uncertain. CDR3 size: 13 residues. Germline CDR1 SGHAT, CDR2 FQNNGV.

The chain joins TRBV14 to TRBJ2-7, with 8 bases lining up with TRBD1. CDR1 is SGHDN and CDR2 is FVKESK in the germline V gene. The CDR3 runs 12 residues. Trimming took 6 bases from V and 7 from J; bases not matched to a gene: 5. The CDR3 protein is CASRQGAWEQYF. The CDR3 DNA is TGTGCCAGCAGGCAGGGGGCGTGGGAGCAGTACTTC. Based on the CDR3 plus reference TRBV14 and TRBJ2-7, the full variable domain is EAGVTQFPSHSVIEKGQTVTLRCDPISGHDNLYWYRRVMGKEIKFLLHFVKESKQDESGMPNNRFLAERTGGTYSTLKVQPAELEDSGVYFCASRQGAWEQYFGPGTRLTVT.

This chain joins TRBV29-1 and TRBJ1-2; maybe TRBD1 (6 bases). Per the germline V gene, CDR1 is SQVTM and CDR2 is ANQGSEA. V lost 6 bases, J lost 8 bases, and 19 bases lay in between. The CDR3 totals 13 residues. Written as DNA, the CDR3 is TGCAGCGTCTTACACCAACAGGGTCGCGGCTACACCTTC. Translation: CSVLHQQGRGYTF.

The CDR3 loop reads CARRLTGDTEAFF. The CDR3 bases are TGTGCCAGGAGGTTAACAGGGGATACTGAAGCTTTCTTT. The chain couples TRBV6-6 to TRBJ1-1; 7 nucleotides line up with TRBD1. CDR3 length equals 13 residues. The ends lost 9 bases at V and 5 bases at J; junction bases unmatched: 9. Germline V lookup: CDR1 MNHNY, CDR2 SVGAGI (reference sequence).

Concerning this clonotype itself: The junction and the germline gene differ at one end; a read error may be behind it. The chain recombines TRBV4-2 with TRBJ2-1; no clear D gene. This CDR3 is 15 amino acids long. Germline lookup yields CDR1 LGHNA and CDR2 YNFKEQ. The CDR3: CASSPTYEVVNKQFF. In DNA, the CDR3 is TGTGCCAGCAGCCCAACATACGAAGTAGTCAATAAGCAGTTCTTC.

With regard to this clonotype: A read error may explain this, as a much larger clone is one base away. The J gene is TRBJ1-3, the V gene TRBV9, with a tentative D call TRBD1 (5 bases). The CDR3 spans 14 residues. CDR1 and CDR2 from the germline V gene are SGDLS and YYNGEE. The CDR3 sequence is CTSSVGGSGNTIYF. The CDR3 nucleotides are TGTACCAGCAGCGTGGGGGGCTCTGGAAACACCATATATTTT.

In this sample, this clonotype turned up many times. CDR3 nucleotide sequence: TGCAGCGTTGGCAGCGGATCCACAGATACGCAGTATTTT. Amino acids: CSVGSGSTDTQYF. The chain has TRBV29-1 and TRBJ2-3; the D gene is possibly TRBD2 (5 bases). Germline V CDR1 and CDR2: SQVTM, ANQGSEA. Trimming cost V 4 bases and J 2 bases, with 10 bases left between them. There are 13 residues in the CDR3.

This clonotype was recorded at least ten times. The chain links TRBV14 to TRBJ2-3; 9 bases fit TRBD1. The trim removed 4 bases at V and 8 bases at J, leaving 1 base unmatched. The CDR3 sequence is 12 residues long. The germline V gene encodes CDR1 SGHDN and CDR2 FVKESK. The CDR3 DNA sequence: TGTGCCAGCAGCCCGGGACAGGGTACGCAGTATTTT. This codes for CASSPGQGTQYF.

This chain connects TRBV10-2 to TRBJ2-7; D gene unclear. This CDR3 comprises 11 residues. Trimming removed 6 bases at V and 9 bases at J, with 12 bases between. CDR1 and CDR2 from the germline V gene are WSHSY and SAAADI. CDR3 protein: CASRDGRRQYF. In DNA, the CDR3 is TGCGCCAGCAGGGACGGACGAAGGCAGTACTTC.